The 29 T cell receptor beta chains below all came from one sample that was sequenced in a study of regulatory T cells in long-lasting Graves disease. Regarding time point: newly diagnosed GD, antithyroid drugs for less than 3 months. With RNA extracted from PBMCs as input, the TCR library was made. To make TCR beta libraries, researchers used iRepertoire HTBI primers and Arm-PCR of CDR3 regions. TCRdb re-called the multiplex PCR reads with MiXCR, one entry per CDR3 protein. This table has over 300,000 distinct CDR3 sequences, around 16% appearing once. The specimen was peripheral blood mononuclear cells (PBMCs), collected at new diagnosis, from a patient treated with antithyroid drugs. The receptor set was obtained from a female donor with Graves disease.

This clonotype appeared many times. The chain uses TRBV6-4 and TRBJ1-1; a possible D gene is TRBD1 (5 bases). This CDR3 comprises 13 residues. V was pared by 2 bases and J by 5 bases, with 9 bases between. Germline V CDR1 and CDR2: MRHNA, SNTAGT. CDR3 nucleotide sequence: TGTGCCAGCAGTGACCAGAGGGGTACTGAAGCTTTCTTT. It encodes CASSDQRGTEAFF.

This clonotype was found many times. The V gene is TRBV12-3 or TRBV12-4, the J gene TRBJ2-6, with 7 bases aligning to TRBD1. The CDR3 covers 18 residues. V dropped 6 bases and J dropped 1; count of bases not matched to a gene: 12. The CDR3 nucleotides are TGTGCCAGCAGCCCTCCACAGGGGAGATGGTCTGGGGCCAACGTCCTGACTTTC. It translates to CASSPPQGRWSGANVLTF.

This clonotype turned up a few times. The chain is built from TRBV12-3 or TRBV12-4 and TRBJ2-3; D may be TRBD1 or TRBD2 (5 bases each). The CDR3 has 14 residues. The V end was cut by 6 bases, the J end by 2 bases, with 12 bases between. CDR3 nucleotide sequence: TGTGCCAGCAGGCCGGGACGGAACACAGATACGCAGTATTTT. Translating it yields CASRPGRNTDTQYF.

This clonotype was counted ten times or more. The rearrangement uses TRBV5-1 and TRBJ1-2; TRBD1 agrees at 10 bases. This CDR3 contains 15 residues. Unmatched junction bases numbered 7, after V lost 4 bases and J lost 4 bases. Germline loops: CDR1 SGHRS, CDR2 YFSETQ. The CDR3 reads CASSPGTGEGYGYTF. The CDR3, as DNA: TGCGCCAGCAGCCCTGGGACAGGGGAGGGCTATGGCTACACCTTC.

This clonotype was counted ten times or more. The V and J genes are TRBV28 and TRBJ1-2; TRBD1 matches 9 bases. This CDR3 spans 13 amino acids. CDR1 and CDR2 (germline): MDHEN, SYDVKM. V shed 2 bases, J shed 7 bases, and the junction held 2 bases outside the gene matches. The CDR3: CASSLTGGFGYTF. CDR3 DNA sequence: TGTGCCAGCAGTTTAACAGGGGGCTTTGGCTACACCTTC.

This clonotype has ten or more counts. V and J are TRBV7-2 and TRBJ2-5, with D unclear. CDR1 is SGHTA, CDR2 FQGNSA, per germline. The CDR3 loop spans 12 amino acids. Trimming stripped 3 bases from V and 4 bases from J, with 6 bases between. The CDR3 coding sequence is TGTGCCAGCAGCTTCTTCCGAGAGACCCAGTACTTC. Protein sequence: CASSFFRETQYF.

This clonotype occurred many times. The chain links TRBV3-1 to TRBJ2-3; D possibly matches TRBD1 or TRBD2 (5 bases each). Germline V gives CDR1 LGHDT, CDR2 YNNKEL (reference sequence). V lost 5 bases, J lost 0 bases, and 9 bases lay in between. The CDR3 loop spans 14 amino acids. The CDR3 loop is CASSWGPSTDTQYF. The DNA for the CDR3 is TGTGCCAGCAGCTGGGGACCAAGCACAGATACGCAGTATTTT.

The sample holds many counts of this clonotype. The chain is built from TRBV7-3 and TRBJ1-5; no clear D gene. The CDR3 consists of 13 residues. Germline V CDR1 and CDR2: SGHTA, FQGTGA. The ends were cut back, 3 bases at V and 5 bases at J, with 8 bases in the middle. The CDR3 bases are TGTGCCAGCAGCTTCGGGTTCGATCAGCCCCAGCATTTT. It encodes CASSFGFDQPQHF. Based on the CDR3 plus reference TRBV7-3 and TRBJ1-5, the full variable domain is GAGVSQTPSNKVTEKGKYVELRCDPISGHTALYWYRQSLGQGPEFLIYFQGTGAADDSGLPNDRFFAVRPEGSVSTLKIQRTERGDSAVYLCASSFGFDQPQHFGDGTRLSIL.

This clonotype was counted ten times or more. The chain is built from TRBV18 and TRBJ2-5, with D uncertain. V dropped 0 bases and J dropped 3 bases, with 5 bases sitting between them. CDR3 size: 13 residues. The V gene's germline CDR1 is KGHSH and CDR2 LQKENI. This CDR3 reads CASSPPREETQYF. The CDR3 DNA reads TGTGCCAGCTCACCACCCCGGGAAGAGACCCAGTACTTC.

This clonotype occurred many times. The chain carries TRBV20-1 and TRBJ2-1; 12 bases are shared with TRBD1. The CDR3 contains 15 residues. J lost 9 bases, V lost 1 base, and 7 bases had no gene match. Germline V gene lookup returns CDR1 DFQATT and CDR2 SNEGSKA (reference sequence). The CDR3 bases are TGCAGTGCTAGAGGGGGGGACAGGGGGCGCGGTGAGCAGTTCTTC. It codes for CSARGGDRGRGEQFF.

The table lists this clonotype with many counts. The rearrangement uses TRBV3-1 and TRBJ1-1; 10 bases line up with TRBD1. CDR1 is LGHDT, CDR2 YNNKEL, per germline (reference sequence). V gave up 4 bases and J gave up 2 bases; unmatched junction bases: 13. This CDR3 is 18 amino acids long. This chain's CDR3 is CASSPYVPGQGLNTEAFF. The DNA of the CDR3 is TGTGCCAGCAGCCCCTATGTCCCGGGACAGGGGCTCAACACTGAAGCTTTCTTT.

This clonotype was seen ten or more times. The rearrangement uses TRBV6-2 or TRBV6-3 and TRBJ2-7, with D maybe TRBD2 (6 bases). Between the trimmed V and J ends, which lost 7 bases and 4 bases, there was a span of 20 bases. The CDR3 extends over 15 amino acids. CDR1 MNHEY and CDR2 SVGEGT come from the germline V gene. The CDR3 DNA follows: TGTGCCAGCACCCCTCGGCGGCTAGCGCAGTACGAGCAGTACTTC. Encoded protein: CASTPRRLAQYEQYF.

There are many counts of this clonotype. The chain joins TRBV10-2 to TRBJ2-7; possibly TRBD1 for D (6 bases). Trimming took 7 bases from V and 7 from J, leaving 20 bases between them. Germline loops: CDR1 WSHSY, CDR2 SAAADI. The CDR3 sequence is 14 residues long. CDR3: CASKQGDRSLEQYF. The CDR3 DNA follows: TGCGCCAGCAAACAGGGTGACAGGAGTCTGGAGCAGTACTTC.

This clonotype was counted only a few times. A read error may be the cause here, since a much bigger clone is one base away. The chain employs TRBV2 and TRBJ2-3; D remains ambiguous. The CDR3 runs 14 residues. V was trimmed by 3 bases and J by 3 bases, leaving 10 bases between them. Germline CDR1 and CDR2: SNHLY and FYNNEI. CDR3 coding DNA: TGTGCCAGCAGTGATGAATTTGGTACAGATACGCAGTATTTT. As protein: CASSDEFGTDTQYF. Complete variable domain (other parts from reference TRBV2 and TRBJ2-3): EPEVTQTPSHQVTQMGQEVILRCVPISNHLYFYWYRQILGQKVEFLVSFYNNEISEKSEIFDDQFSVERPDGSNFTLKIRSTKLEDSAMYFCASSDEFGTDTQYFGPGTRLTVL.

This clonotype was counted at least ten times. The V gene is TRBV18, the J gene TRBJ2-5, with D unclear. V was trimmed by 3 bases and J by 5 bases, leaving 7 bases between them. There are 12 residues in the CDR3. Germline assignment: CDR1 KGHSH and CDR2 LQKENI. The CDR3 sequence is CASSPEAETQYF. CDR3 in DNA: TGTGCCAGCTCACCCGAGGCGGAGACCCAGTACTTC.

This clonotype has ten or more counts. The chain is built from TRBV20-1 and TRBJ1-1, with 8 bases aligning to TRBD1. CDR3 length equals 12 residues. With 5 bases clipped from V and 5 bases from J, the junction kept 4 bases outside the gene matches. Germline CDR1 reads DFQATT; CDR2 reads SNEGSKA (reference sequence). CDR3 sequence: CSAATGGTEAFF. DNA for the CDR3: TGCAGTGCTGCCACAGGGGGAACTGAAGCTTTCTTT.

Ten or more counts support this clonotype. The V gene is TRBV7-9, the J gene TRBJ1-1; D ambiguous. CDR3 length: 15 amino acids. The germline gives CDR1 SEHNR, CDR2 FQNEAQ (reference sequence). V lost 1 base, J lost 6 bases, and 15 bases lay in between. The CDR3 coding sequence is TGTGCCAGCAGCTTAGGTTGGACGGCACCGTCTGAAGCTTTCTTT. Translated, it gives CASSLGWTAPSEAFF.

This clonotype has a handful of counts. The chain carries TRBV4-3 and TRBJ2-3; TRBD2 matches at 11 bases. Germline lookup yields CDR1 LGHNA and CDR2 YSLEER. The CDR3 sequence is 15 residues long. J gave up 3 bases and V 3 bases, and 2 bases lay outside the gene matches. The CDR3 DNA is TGCGCCAGCAGCCACCCTAGCGGGGGGACAGATACGCAGTATTTT. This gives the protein CASSHPSGGTDTQYF.

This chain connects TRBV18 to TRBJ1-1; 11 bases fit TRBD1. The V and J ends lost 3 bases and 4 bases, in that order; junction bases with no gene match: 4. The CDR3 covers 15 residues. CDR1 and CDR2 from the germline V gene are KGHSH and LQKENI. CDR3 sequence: CASSPGTGGGTEAFF. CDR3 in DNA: TGTGCCAGCTCACCCGGGACAGGGGGTGGCACTGAAGCTTTCTTT.

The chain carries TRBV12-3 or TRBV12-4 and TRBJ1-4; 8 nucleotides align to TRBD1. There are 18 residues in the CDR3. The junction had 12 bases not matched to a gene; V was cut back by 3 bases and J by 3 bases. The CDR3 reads CASSLARGPSSANEKLFF. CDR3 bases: TGTGCCAGCAGTTTGGCCAGGGGGCCTAGTTCGGCTAATGAAAAACTGTTTTTT.

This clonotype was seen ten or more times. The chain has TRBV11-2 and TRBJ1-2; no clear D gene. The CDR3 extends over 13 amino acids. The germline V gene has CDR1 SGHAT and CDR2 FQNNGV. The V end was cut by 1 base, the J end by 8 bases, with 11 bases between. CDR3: CASSLADTGGYTF. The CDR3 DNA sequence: TGTGCCAGCAGCTTAGCGGATACGGGAGGCTACACCTTC.

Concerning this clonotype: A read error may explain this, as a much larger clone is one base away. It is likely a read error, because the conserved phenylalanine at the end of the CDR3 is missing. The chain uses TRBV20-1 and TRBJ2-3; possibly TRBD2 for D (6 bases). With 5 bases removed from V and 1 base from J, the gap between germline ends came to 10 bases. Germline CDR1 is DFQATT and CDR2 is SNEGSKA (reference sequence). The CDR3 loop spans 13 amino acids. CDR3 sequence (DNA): TGCAGTGCTTCTCCGGGAGGCACAGATACGCAGTATTCT. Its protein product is CSASPGGTDTQYS.

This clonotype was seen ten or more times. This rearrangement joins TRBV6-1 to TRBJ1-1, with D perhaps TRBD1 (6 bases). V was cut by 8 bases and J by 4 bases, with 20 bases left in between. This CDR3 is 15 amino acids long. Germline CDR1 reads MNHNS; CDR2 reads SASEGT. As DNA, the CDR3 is TGTGCCAGCGGACGAACAGGGTCAATGAGCACTGAAGCTTTCTTT. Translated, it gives CASGRTGSMSTEAFF.

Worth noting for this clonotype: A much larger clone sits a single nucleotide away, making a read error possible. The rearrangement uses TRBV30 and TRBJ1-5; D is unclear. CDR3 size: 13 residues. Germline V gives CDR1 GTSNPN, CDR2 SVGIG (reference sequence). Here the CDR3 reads CAWSVRNNRPQHF. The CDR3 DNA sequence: TGTGCCTGGAGTGTTCGGAACAATCGGCCCCAGCATTTT.

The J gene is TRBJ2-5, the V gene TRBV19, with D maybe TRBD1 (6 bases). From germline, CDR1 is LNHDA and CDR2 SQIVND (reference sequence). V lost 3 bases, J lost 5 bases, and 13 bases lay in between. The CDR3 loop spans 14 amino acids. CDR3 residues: CASSIAGGWETQYF. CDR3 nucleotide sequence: TGTGCCAGTAGTATCGCTGGGGGCTGGGAGACCCAGTACTTC.

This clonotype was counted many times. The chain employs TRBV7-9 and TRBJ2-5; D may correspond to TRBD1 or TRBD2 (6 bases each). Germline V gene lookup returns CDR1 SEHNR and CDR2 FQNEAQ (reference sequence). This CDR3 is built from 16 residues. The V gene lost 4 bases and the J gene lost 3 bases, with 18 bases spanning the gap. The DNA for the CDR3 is TGTGCCAGCAGCTCGAGATGGGGGGCTCGGGAAGAGACCCAGTACTTC. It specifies CASSSRWGAREETQYF.

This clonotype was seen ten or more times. The CDR3 bases are TGTGCCAGCAGCCGACAGGGGGCCGGCGAGCAGTACTTC. This translates into CASSRQGAGEQYF. The rearrangement joins TRBV12-3 or TRBV12-4 to TRBJ2-7; 10 bases fit TRBD1. Trimming took 6 bases from V and 6 from J; bases not matched to a gene: 5. The CDR3 extends over 13 amino acids.

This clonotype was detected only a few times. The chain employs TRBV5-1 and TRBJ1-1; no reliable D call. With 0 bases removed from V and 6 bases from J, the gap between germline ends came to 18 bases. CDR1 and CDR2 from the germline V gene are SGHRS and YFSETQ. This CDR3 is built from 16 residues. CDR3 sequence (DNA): TGCGCCAGCAGCTTGGGGGTGGACGACTTAACCCCTGAAGCTTTCTTT. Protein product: CASSLGVDDLTPEAFF.

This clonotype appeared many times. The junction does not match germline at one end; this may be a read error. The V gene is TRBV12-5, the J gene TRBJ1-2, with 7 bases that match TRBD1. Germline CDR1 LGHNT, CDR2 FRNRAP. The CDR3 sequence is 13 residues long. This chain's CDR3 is CASVRDRNYGYTF. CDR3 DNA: TGTGCTAGTGTGAGGGACAGAAACTACGGCTACACCTTC.